The T cell receptor (beta chain) described here comes from a study of blood T cell repertoires in COVID-19. Study at large: Specimens from acute and convalescent COVID-19 originated in the United States, Italy and Spain.

Assay: immunoSEQ multiplex PCR; the TCRdb copy retains only in-frame clones and omits some. Here the sample spans around 50,000 clones, 80% to 90% being singletons. Germline loops: CDR1 WSHSY, CDR2 SAAADI. V lost 10 bases to trimming and J lost 4 bases; unmatched junction nucleotides: 10. This CDR3 is 14 amino acids long. The clonotype comes from an elderly woman with acute or convalescent COVID-19. Source material: peripheral blood. This rearrangement joins TRBV10-2 to TRBJ2-3, with 8 bases identical to TRBD1. The CDR3: CATSRQGKADTQYF. CDR3 sequence (DNA): TGCGCCACCTCAAGACAGGGGAAGGCAGATACGCAGTATTTT.